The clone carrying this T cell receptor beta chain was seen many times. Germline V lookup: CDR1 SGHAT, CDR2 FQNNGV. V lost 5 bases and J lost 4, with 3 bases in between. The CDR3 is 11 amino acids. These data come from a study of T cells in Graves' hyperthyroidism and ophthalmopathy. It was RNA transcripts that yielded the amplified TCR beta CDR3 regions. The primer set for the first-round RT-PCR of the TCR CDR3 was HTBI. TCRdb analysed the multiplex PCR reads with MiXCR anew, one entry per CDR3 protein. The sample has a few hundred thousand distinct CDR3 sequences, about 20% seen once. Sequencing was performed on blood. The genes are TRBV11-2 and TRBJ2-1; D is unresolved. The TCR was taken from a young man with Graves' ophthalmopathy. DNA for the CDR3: TGTGCCAGCAGCGATTACAATGAGCAGTTCTTC. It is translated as CASSDYNEQFF.